A selection of T cell receptor beta chains follows, all from one sample in a study of blood T cells in healthy people across ages. MiXCR, applied by TCRdb to the 5' RACE reads, yields one record per CDR3 protein. The table includes roughly 1,500,000 distinct CDR3 sequences, approximately 32% detected once. Sequencing input: blood. The origin of the receptors is a woman aged 25 to 39 in good health. CDR3s include the opening cysteine and the closing phenylalanine or tryptophan. D genes are given only for firm matches. For some rows the clone size is stated as once, few or many, or as a class when expanded; others skip it.

CDR3nt | CDR3aa | j_gene | abundance | d_gene | v_gene
TGTGCCAGCAGTTCGGCAGATCTAGCCAAAAACATTCAGTACTTC | CASSSADLAKNIQYF | TRBJ2-4 | NA | NA | TRBV28
TGCGCCAGCAGCCAACAGCCGGGGATGAATTCACCCCTCCACTTT | CASSQQPGMNSPLHF | TRBJ1-6 | many | NA | TRBV5-1
TGTGCCAGCAGCGTAGCCGCGGCACATTACAATGAGCAGTTCTTC | CASSVAAAHYNEQFF | TRBJ2-1 | few | NA | TRBV9
TGTGCCAGCAGCCGAGAACTCATAAACTATGGCTACACCTTC | CASSRELINYGYTF | TRBJ1-2 | NA | NA | TRBV14
TGTGCCAGCAGTACCAACAGGGGGCTTATGAATGAGCAGTTCTTC | CASSTNRGLMNEQFF | TRBJ2-1 | few | TRBD1 | TRBV28
TGTGCCAGCAAACAGTGGGGAAAAACTAGCGCGTCCTCCTACGAGCAGTACTTC | CASKQWGKTSASSYEQYF | TRBJ2-7 | NA | TRBD2 | TRBV6-1
TGTGCCAGCAGCTTGGGGACAGGGGCGAGCAATCAGCCCCAGCATTTT | CASSLGTGASNQPQHF | TRBJ1-5 | NA | TRBD1 | TRBV7-9
TGTGCCAGCAGCGGGACTAGCGGGAAGAGAACCCAGTACTTC | CASSGTSGKRTQYF | TRBJ2-5 | many | TRBD2 | TRBV28
TGTGCCAGCAGCCATACGGACGGAAACACCATATATTTT | CASSHTDGNTIYF | TRBJ1-3 | NA | NA | TRBV14
TGCGCCAGCTCCATTGCACCGGAAAAGCAGGCTGGGGCCAACGTCCTGACTTTC | CASSIAPEKQAGANVLTF | TRBJ2-6 | NA | NA | TRBV5-1
TGTGCCAGCTCGGGGTGGGGAGGCCCGGGCACCGGGGAGCTGTTTTTT | CASSGWGGPGTGELFF | TRBJ2-2 | NA | NA | TRBV6-5
TGTGCCAGCAGCCAAATACCCGTTGGGACAGGGTCAGGTACGCAGTATTTT | CASSQIPVGTGSGTQYF | TRBJ2-3 | NA | TRBD1 | TRBV3-1
TGCAGCGTTGAACAAGGGGCGAATCAGCCCCAGCATTTT | CSVEQGANQPQHF | TRBJ1-5 | NA | NA | TRBV29-1
TGTGCCAGCAGAATTGGTGCGGGCGGCACAGATACGCAGTATTTT | CASRIGAGGTDTQYF | TRBJ2-3 | NA | NA | TRBV7-2
TGTGCCAGCTCACCACGATGGAGGGATAAGCAGTACTTC | CASSPRWRDKQYF | TRBJ2-4 | few | NA | TRBV18
TGTGCCAGCATGTTACAGGGGACCCCCACAGATACGCAGTATTTT | CASMLQGTPTDTQYF | TRBJ2-3 | NA | TRBD1 | TRBV27
TGTGTCAGCAGTTTTCGGGGGGGGCAGGGTAGGGCCCAAGAGACCCAGTACTTC | CVSSFRGGQGRAQETQYF | TRBJ2-5 | NA | TRBD2 | TRBV6-5
TGTGCCAGCAGCTTAGATAAGATACCCTTGAGGCCCACAGATACGCAGTATTTT | CASSLDKIPLRPTDTQYF | TRBJ2-3 | NA | NA | TRBV7-8
TGTGCCAGCAGGGACATGTACGAGCAGTACTTC | CASRDMYEQYF | TRBJ2-7 | few | NA | TRBV7-8
TGCGCCAGCAGCCCCGAGGGTGGCGGGAGTTATAGTGAGCAGTTCTTC | CASSPEGGGSYSEQFF | TRBJ2-1 | NA | TRBD2 | TRBV5-1
TGCGCCAGCAGCCAAGATACAGGGACAGAAAATTCACCCCTCCACTTT | CASSQDTGTENSPLHF | TRBJ1-6 | few | TRBD1 | TRBV4-1
TGTGCCAGCACCGGGGGACCCCCGAGGACTGAAGCTTTCTTT | CASTGGPPRTEAFF | TRBJ1-1 | NA | NA | TRBV7-9
TGTGCCAGCACCACATACGACAGCACAGATACGCAGTATTTT | CASTTYDSTDTQYF | TRBJ2-3 | few | NA | TRBV7-2
TGTACCATCAGTGACGGGCAGGGAAGCAACTATGGCTACACCTTC | CTISDGQGSNYGYTF | TRBJ1-2 | NA | NA | TRBV10-3
TGTGCCAGCAGCTTAGGCGGCGGGAGGGCTCGGGAGACCCAGTACTTC | CASSLGGGRARETQYF | TRBJ2-5 | few | TRBD2 | TRBV7-3
TGTGCCAGCACTCCGGGACTAGCGGGGAATACAGATACGCAGTATTTT | CASTPGLAGNTDTQYF | TRBJ2-3 | few | TRBD2 | TRBV9
TGTGCCACCAGCAGAGATCGAGGGGTACCTGGGGCCAACGTCCTGACTTTC | CATSRDRGVPGANVLTF | TRBJ2-6 | NA | NA | TRBV15
TGCAGCGTTGAGTGGGCGGAGTCCTACAATGAGCAGTTCTTC | CSVEWAESYNEQFF | TRBJ2-1 | many | NA | TRBV29-1
TGCAGTGCTATGGGACCGAACACTGAAGCTTTCTTT | CSAMGPNTEAFF | TRBJ1-1 | NA | NA | TRBV20-1
TGTGCCAGCTCACCGGCGAGAGATACGCAGTATTTT | CASSPARDTQYF | TRBJ2-3 | NA | NA | TRBV18
TGTGCCCGCAGCACCAGGACAGGGTCCGAGCAGTACTTC | CARSTRTGSEQYF | TRBJ2-7 | few | TRBD1 | TRBV7-9
TGCAGTCCTTGGCTTAGCGGGGGGTTCACAGATACGCAGTATTTT | CSPWLSGGFTDTQYF | TRBJ2-3 | few | TRBD2 | TRBV20-1
TGCAGTGCTAGAGATCGCGGCAATTACAATGAGCAGTTCTTC | CSARDRGNYNEQFF | TRBJ2-1 | few | NA | TRBV20-1
TGTGCCAGCAGGACAGACACTGAAGCTTTCTTT | CASRTDTEAFF | TRBJ1-1 | few | NA | TRBV2
TGCAGTGATACGTCGCAGCTTGGCTACACCTTC | CSDTSQLGYTF | TRBJ1-2 | NA | NA | TRBV20-1
TGCAGCGTTGATGACAGGGGGCTTGGCTACACCTTC | CSVDDRGLGYTF | TRBJ1-2 | few | TRBD1 | TRBV29-1
TGCGCCAGCAGCCAAGTGGCCGTTAGCGGGGGCTACGAGCAGTACTTC | CASSQVAVSGGYEQYF | TRBJ2-7 | few | TRBD2 | TRBV4-1
TGTGCCAGCAGCTTGGCCAAGACAGGGAGAGCAGATACGCAGTATTTT | CASSLAKTGRADTQYF | TRBJ2-3 | few | TRBD1 | TRBV5-6
TGTGCCAGCAGTGAGACAGGCGGCACAGATACGCAGTATTTT | CASSETGGTDTQYF | TRBJ2-3 | NA | NA | TRBV10-2
TGTGCCAGCACCGCACCCAGGAGGGGTGAGCAGTTCTTC | CASTAPRRGEQFF | TRBJ2-1 | NA | NA | TRBV25-1
TGTGCCAGCAGTCGACTAGCGGGGGGAGGGAGAGATACGCAGTATTTT | CASSRLAGGGRDTQYF | TRBJ2-3 | NA | TRBD2 | TRBV2
TGTGCCAGCGGGCCTGGGGCCAACGTCCTGACTTTC | CASGPGANVLTF | TRBJ2-6 | few | NA | TRBV5-4
TGCGCCAGCAGCACTAGCGGGGCGCGCCAAGAGACCCAGTACTTC | CASSTSGARQETQYF | TRBJ2-5 | NA | TRBD2 | TRBV5-1
TGTGCCAGCACCCCGGACAGGGTTGATAACACCGGGGAGCTGTTTTTT | CASTPDRVDNTGELFF | TRBJ2-2 | NA | TRBD1 | TRBV10-2
TGTGCCAGCAGTCCGGGACAGGCGGTGGGGCCCCAGCATTTT | CASSPGQAVGPQHF | TRBJ1-5 | NA | TRBD1 | TRBV12-3/TRBV12-4
TGCGCCAGCAGCTTGGTCTCGGGACAGAGCACAGATACGCAGTATTTT | CASSLVSGQSTDTQYF | TRBJ2-3 | NA | TRBD1 | TRBV5-1
TGCAGTGCTAGAGAAGGGAGCTCCTACGAGCAGTACTTC | CSAREGSSYEQYF | TRBJ2-7 | few | NA | TRBV20-1
TGCGCCAGCAGCTTGGAGTTTAGTGGGTCCATGAACACTGAAGCTTTCTTT | CASSLEFSGSMNTEAFF | TRBJ1-1 | NA | NA | TRBV5-1
TGCGCCAGCAGCCAAGATCAACCCGGGACCTCCTACAATGAGCAGTTCTTC | CASSQDQPGTSYNEQFF | TRBJ2-1 | few | NA | TRBV4-1
TGTGCCAGCAGTTACGGGACCTTGCATGGCTACACCTTC | CASSYGTLHGYTF | TRBJ1-2 | NA | NA | TRBV7-9
TGTGCCAGCAGATGGGGGTTGGGGACACAAGAGACCCAGTACTTC | CASRWGLGTQETQYF | TRBJ2-5 | NA | NA | TRBV11-1
TGTGCCAGCAGTGCGGCTAGCGGAGACTACAATGAGCAGTTCTTC | CASSAASGDYNEQFF | TRBJ2-1 | NA | TRBD2 | TRBV6-6
TGTGCCAGCAGCCCGGGACCCATCTCCTACAATGAGCAGTTCTTC | CASSPGPISYNEQFF | TRBJ2-1 | NA | NA | TRBV6-2/TRBV6-3
TGCAGTGCTAGGGACTCTACTTCCAGCTCCTACAATGAGCAGTTCTTC | CSARDSTSSSYNEQFF | TRBJ2-1 | few | NA | TRBV20-1
TGCGCCAGCAGCCACCTACCGGGACCGGGGGCCAATGAGCAGTTCTTC | CASSHLPGPGANEQFF | TRBJ2-1 | many | NA | TRBV4-1